Sequencing of this TCR beta chain was carried out in a study of shared clonotypes between healthy human individuals. Study at large: Donor ages ranged 18 to 49 years: a couple of women, a few men.

Study-wide findings and caveats: About 5% of naive CD4 clonotypes were common to a handful of donors. Compared with clonotypes that all four donors shared, non-shared clonotypes had lower generation probabilities.

This clone was detected once. The antigen remains unidentified. Trimming removed 6 bases from V and 7 bases from J, with 18 bases in between. Germline V CDR1 and CDR2: SGHNT, YYREEE (reference sequence). This CDR3 has 14 amino acids. Here immunoSEQ multiplex PCR was the method, and the copy in TCRdb shows in-frame clones only, minus some. The sample includes millions of clones, 85% to 95% of them seen just once. This sequence was found in a man in his late teens or twenties in good health. Some clones in this sample may be carry-over from other donors' samples. The gene calls are TRBV5-4 and TRBJ2-3; maybe TRBD1 (7 bases). The sequenced sample was naive CD4+ T cells from PBMCs. Subset: CD45RA+ positively selected. Written as DNA, the CDR3 is TGTGCCAGCACCACGGCGGAGGGGGCTAATACGCAGTATTTT. As protein: CASTTAEGANTQYF.